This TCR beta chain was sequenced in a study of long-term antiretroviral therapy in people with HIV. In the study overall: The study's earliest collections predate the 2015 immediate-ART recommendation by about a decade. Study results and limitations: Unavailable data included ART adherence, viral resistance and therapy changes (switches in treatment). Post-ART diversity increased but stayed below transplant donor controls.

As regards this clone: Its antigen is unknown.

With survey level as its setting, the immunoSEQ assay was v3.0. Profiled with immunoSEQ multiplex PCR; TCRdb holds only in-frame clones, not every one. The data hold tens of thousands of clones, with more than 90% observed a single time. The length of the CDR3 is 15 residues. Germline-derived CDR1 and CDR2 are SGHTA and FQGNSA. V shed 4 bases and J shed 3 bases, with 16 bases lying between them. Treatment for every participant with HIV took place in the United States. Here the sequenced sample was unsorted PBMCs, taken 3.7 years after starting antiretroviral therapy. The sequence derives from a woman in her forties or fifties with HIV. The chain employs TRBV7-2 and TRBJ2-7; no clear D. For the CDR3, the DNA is TGTGCCAGCAGCTCCCAACCAAGTGCCGTCTACGAGCAGTACTTC. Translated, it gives CASSSQPSAVYEQYF.